This T cell receptor beta chain stems from a study of CD8 T cells in Susac syndrome. V was clipped by 5 bases and J by 8 bases; unmatched bases: 7. The CDR3 consists of 15 residues. Germline values: CDR1 MNHEY, CDR2 SVGEGT. Random hexamers primed reverse transcription of 0.5 to 1 ug RNA. The immunoSEQ assay covered 54 Vbeta and 13 Jbeta segments for CDR3. TCRdb reprocessed the immunoSEQ multiplex PCR reads via MiXCR and lists one record per CDR3 protein. The sample lists around 130,000 distinct CDR3 sequences; around 94% were seen once. TCR beta sequences were obtained from blood CD8+ and CD4+ T cells. TEMRA cells were enriched by FACS, while CD8+ and CD4+ T cells were obtained through a negative isolation that was performed magnetically.

The sequenced sample consisted of CD4+ T cells from PBMCs. The chain recombines TRBV6-2 or TRBV6-3 with TRBJ2-4; 12 bases match TRBD2. The TCR originated in a human donor in good health. The CDR3 DNA reads as TGTGCCAGCAGTCCAACTAGCGGGAGGAGGGACATTCAGTACTTC. Amino acid sequence: CASSPTSGRRDIQYF.